This T cell receptor (beta chain) appears in the sequencing data of a study of CD8 T cells in Susac syndrome. The CDR3 runs 14 residues. With 1 base removed from V and 8 bases from J, the gap between germline ends came to 11 bases. From germline, CDR1 is MGHRA and CDR2 YSYEKL. The control group consisted of healthy donors matched for age and sex. Random-hexamer reverse transcription was applied to about 0.5 to 1 ug RNA. Amplification of TCR beta CDR3 was carried out by immunoSEQ multiplex PCR, which covered 54 Vbeta and 13 Jbeta segments. Each CDR3 protein gets one entry after TCRdb re-called the immunoSEQ multiplex PCR reads with MiXCR. The sample consists of about 200,000 distinct CDR3 sequences, 90% to 95% of them appearing once.

Sequencing was carried out using CD4+ T cells from PBMCs. This receptor was identified in a human donor in good health. The gene calls are TRBV4-1 and TRBJ1-4, with D uncertain. CDR3 residues: CASSQGDATEKLFF. CDR3 DNA: TGCGCCAGCAGCCAAGGTGACGCCACGGAAAAACTGTTTTTT.